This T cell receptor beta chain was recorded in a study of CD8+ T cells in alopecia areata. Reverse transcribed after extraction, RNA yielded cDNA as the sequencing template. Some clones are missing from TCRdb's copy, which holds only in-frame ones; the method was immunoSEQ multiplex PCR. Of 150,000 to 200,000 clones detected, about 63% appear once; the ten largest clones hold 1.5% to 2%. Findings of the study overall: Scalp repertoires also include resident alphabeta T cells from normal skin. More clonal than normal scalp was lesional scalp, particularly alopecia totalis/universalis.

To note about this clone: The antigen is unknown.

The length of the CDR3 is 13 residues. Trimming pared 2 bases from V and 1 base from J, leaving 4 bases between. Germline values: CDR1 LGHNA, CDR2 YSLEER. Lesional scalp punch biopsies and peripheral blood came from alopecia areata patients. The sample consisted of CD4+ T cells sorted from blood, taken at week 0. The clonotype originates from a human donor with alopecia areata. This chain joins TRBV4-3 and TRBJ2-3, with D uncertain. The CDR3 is CASSQLGTDTQYF. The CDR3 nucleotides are TGCGCCAGCAGCCAATTAGGCACAGATACGCAGTATTTT.